These 16 T cell receptor beta chains originate from one sample sequenced in a study of T-cell reconstitution after alpha-beta-depleted transplantation in children. Unique molecular identifiers were incorporated into the prepared TCRbeta library. TCRdb reanalysed the PCR reads using MiXCR and keeps one entry per CDR3 protein. Among about 610,000 distinct CDR3 sequences listed, roughly a tenth were seen once. Sequences were derived from PBMCs from the stem cell graft donor, sampled from the stem cell graft. The receptor set was obtained from a human donor who donated a stem cell graft to a child with acute myeloid leukemia.

In nucleotides, the CDR3 is TGCGCCAGCACCCAGGGGCGGTTGCCAACAGATACGCAGTATTTT. Translated: CASTQGRLPTDTQYF. The chain uses TRBV5-1 and TRBJ2-3; possible D gene TRBD1, 6 bases. The V end was cut by 6 bases, the J end by 3 bases, with 17 bases between. The length of the CDR3 is 15 residues. The germline gives CDR1 SGHRS, CDR2 YFSETQ.

The chain recombines TRBV15 with TRBJ1-4; tentative D call: TRBD1 (5 bases). CDR1 and CDR2 from the germline V gene are LNHNV and YYDKDF (reference sequence). V lost 7 bases and J lost 3, with 12 bases in between. The CDR3 loop spans 14 amino acids. The CDR3 protein is CATTSGRANEKLFF. The CDR3 nucleotides read TGTGCCACCACCTCGGGACGGGCTAATGAAAAACTGTTTTTT.

This sequence joins TRBV21-1 and TRBJ2-7. TRBV21-1 is a documented pseudogene. The CDR3 extends over 11 amino acids. The DNA of the CDR3 is TGTGCCAGCAGCAAACTATACGAGCAGTACTTC. Its protein is CASSKLYEQYF.

This clonotype has only a few counts. The V call is TRBV20-1, the J call TRBJ2-2, with TRBD2 matching 7 bases. The V segment lost 6 bases and the J segment 2 bases; nucleotides outside the gene matches: 12. The CDR3 runs to 16 residues. Germline V lookup: CDR1 DFQATT, CDR2 SNEGSKA (reference sequence). The CDR3 loop is CSAPLPGGGNTGELFF. Here the CDR3 DNA reads TGCAGTGCCCCACTTCCGGGCGGGGGAAACACCGGGGAGCTGTTTTTT.

This clonotype was observed many times. The DNA for the CDR3 is TGTGCCAGCACCACGAGACTAGCGGGAGGTTCCTGGGGATCCTACGAGCAGTACTTC. Translation: CASTTRLAGGSWGSYEQYF. The chain joins TRBV28 to TRBJ2-7, with 13 nucleotides matching TRBD2. Trimming removed 7 bases from V and 1 base from J; junction bases left unmatched: 16. The length of the CDR3 is 19 residues. The V gene's germline CDR1 is MDHEN and CDR2 SYDVKM.

Points on this clonotype: A clone one base away is much larger, so this may be a read error. The V and J genes are TRBV6-2 or TRBV6-3 and TRBJ2-2; perhaps TRBD2 as D (6 bases). The germline V gene encodes CDR1 MNHEY and CDR2 SVGEGT. Trimming took 8 bases from V and 1 from J, leaving 11 bases between them. The CDR3 is made up of 14 amino acids. CDR3 region: CASGRTGNTGELFF. The DNA of the CDR3 is TGTGCCAGCGGGAGGACGGGGAACACCGGGGAGCTGTTTTTT.

There are many counts of this clonotype. The chain links TRBV7-6 to TRBJ1-5; D unclear. Trimming pared 1 base from V and 0 bases from J, leaving 7 bases between. Germline loops: CDR1 SGHVS, CDR2 FNYEAQ. The length of the CDR3 is 15 residues. The CDR3 here is CASSLGGNSNQPQHF. The CDR3 nucleotides read TGTGCCAGCAGCTTAGGCGGTAATAGCAATCAGCCCCAGCATTTT.

The V gene is TRBV5-1, the J gene TRBJ2-1; TRBD2 aligns across 11 bases. Germline V gene data show CDR1 as SGHRS and CDR2 as YFSETQ. The CDR3 sequence is 14 residues long. Germline trimming cut 6 bases from V and 8 bases from J; bases unmatched to any gene: 7. The CDR3 spells CASTATSGKDEQFF. CDR3 DNA: TGCGCCAGCACCGCGACTAGCGGGAAGGATGAGCAGTTCTTC.

This chain joins TRBV6-2 or TRBV6-3 and TRBJ2-7; D gene ambiguous. V was cut by 0 bases and J by 2 bases, with 17 bases left in between. The CDR3 consists of 17 residues. Germline CDR1 reads MNHEY; CDR2 reads SVGEGT. CDR3 sequence: CASSYSAQVHNPYEQYF. The CDR3, as DNA: TGTGCCAGCAGTTACTCGGCCCAGGTCCACAACCCCTACGAGCAGTACTTC.

The CDR3 reads CASVTAMNTGELFF. For the CDR3, the DNA is TGTGCCAGTGTGACGGCTATGAACACCGGGGAGCTGTTTTTT. The chain uses TRBV2 and TRBJ2-2; no firm D call. Germline V gene data show CDR1 as SNHLY and CDR2 as FYNNEI. This CDR3 has 14 residues. Trimming removed 9 bases at V and 1 base at J, with 12 bases between.

This chain links TRBV27 with TRBJ2-6; D is possibly TRBD1 (5 bases). CDR3 length: 15 residues. Germline V gene data show CDR1 as MNHEY and CDR2 as SMNVEV (reference sequence). Trimming left V 6 bases short and J 0 bases short, with 9 bases between. The CDR3 DNA follows: TGTGCCAGCAGAGCCAGGGTCTCTGGGGCCAACGTCCTGACTTTC. The encoded protein is CASRARVSGANVLTF.

For this clonotype: The missing conserved phenylalanine or tryptophan at the end of this CDR3 makes a read error likely. The chain couples TRBV7-2 to TRBJ1-6, with 10 bases identical to TRBD1. With V trimmed by 5 bases and J by 6 bases, 7 bases remained unmatched. The CDR3 totals 16 residues. Germline CDR1 SGHTA, CDR2 FQGNSA. This CDR3 is CASSPKRDRGNSPLHL. CDR3 DNA: TGTGCCAGCAGCCCCAAGCGGGACAGGGGTAATTCACCCCTCCACCTT.

This clonotype was observed a few times. The rearrangement links TRBV20-1 to TRBJ2-1; maybe TRBD2 (5 bases). CDR1 is DFQATT, CDR2 SNEGSKA, per germline (reference sequence). CDR3 length: 13 residues. V was shortened by 6 bases and J by 4 bases, with 13 bases between the two germline ends. CDR3 nucleotides: TGCAGTGCCCCCCCGGAGGCGTACAATGAGCAGTTCTTC. Translated, it gives CSAPPEAYNEQFF.

V and J are TRBV7-2 and TRBJ2-5; D may be TRBD1 (6 bases). Germline-derived CDR1 and CDR2 are SGHTA and FQGNSA. Between the trimmed V and J ends, which lost 6 bases and 5 bases, there was a span of 16 bases. The CDR3 has 14 residues. The CDR3 sequence is CASSPNRVWETQYF. As DNA, the CDR3 is TGTGCCAGCAGTCCTAACAGGGTCTGGGAGACCCAGTACTTC.

This clonotype was seen a few times. The rearrangement links TRBV6-2 or TRBV6-3 to TRBJ2-3; D unclear. CDR1 is MNHEY, CDR2 SVGEGT, per germline. The CDR3 spans 12 residues. Trimming took 1 base from V and 3 from J, leaving 2 bases between them. The CDR3 reads CASSYFTDTQYF. DNA for the CDR3: TGTGCCAGCAGTTACTTTACAGATACGCAGTATTTT.

The chain has TRBV10-3 and TRBJ2-7; 9 bases match TRBD2. CDR3 length: 12 residues. Germline V gene lookup returns CDR1 ENHRY and CDR2 SYGVKD. With V trimmed by 8 bases and J by 13 bases, 12 bases remained unmatched. As DNA, the CDR3 is TGTGCCATCGGGGGACTAGCAAATTGGAGCTACTTC. Amino acids: CAIGGLANWSYF.